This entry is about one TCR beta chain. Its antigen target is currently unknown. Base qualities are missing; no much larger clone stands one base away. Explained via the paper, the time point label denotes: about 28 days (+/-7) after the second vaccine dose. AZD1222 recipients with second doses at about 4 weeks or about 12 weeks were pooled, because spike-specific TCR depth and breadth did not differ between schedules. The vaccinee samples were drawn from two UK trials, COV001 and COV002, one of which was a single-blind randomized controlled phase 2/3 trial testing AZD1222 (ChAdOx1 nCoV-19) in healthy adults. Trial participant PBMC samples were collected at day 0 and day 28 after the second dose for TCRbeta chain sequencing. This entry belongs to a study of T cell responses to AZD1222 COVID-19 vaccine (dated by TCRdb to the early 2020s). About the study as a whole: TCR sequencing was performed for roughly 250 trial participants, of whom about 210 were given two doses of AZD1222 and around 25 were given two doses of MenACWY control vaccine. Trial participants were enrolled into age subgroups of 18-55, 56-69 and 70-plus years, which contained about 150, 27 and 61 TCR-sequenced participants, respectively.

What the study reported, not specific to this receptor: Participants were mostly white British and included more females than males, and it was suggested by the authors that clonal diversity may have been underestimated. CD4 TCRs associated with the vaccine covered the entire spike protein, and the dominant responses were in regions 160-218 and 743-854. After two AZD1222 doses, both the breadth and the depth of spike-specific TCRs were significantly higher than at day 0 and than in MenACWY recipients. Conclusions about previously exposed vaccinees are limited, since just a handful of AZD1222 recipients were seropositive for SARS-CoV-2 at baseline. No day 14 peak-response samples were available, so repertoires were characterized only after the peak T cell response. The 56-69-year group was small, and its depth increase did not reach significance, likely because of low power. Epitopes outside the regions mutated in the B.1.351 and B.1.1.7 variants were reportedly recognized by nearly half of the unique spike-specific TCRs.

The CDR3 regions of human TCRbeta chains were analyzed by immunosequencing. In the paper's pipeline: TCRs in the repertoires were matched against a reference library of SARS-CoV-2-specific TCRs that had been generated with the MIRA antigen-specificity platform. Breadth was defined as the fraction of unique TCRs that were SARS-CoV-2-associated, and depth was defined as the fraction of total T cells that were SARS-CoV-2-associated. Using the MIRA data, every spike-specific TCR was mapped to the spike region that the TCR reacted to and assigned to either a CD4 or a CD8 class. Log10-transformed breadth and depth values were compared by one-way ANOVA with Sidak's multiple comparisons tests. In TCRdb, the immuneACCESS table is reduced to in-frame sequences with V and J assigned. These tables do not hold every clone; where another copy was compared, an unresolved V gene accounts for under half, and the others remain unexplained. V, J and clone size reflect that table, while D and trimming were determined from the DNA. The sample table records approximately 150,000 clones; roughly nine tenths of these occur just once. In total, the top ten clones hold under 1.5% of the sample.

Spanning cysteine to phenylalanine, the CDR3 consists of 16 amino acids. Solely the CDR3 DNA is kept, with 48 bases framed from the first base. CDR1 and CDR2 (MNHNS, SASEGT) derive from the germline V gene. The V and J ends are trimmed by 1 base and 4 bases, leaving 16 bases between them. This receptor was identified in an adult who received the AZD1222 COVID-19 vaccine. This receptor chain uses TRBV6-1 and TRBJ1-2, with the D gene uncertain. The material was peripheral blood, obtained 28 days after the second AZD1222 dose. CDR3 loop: CASSEGGADWAYGYTF. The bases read TGTGCCAGCAGTGAAGGGGGAGCAGATTGGGCCTATGGCTACACCTTC.